The 7 T cell receptor beta chains in this list originate from one sample, sequenced in a study of shared clonotypes between healthy human individuals. Using immunoSEQ multiplex PCR, the repertoire was profiled, and TCRdb retains in-frame clones only, with some absent. The sample lists about 1 million clones, roughly 80% occurring once. Sample: memory CD4+ T cells sorted from blood. Subset reported: CD45RA-negative fraction. The receptors were gathered from a man younger than 35 in good health.

J is TRBJ1-2 and V is TRBV29-1; 8 positions match TRBD1. CDR3 length equals 13 residues. Germline V CDR1 and CDR2: SQVTM, ANQGSEA. V was pared by 7 bases and J by 1 base, with 5 bases of the junction left unmatched. The CDR3 nucleotides are TGCAGCGCTGCGACAGGGGATAACTATGGCTACACCTTC. This sequence encodes CSAATGDNYGYTF.

CDR3 amino acids: CASSSPGLRQETQYF. The CDR3 DNA sequence: TGTGCCAGCAGTTCCCCGGGACTCCGACAAGAGACCCAGTACTTC. The V call is TRBV6-6, the J call TRBJ2-5, with TRBD2 as a possible D gene (6 bases). The V gene's germline CDR1 is MNHNY and CDR2 SVGAGI (reference sequence). The CDR3 loop spans 15 amino acids. Trimming stripped 4 bases from V and 2 bases from J, with 14 bases between.

This chain joins TRBV6-6 and TRBJ2-5; no clear D gene. Trimming cost V 2 bases and J 4 bases, with 8 bases left between them. Germline V CDR1 and CDR2: MNHNY, SVGAGI (reference sequence). There are 13 residues in the CDR3. The CDR3 region has the DNA TGTGCCAGCAGTTACGTCAAACGAGAGACCCAGTACTTC. Protein sequence: CASSYVKRETQYF.

This chain links TRBV5-1 with TRBJ2-3, with 8 bases matching TRBD2. Germline loops: CDR1 SGHRS, CDR2 YFSETQ. The CDR3 has 13 residues. The V segment lost 5 bases and the J segment 3 bases; nucleotides outside the gene matches: 2. CDR3 in amino acids: CASRAGETDTQYF. The DNA for the CDR3 is TGCGCCAGCAGAGCGGGGGAGACAGATACGCAGTATTTT. The whole variable domain, filled in from reference TRBV5-1 and TRBJ2-3, reads KAGVTQTPRYLIKTRGQQVTLSCSPISGHRSVSWYQQTPGQGLQFLFEYFSETQRNKGNFPGRFSGRQFSNSRSEMNVSTLELGDSALYLCASRAGETDTQYFGPGTRLTVL.

This chain uses TRBV12-5 with TRBJ2-3; D unresolved. CDR1 LGHNT and CDR2 FRNRAP come from the germline V gene. V was shortened by 3 bases and J by 4 bases, with 14 bases between the two germline ends. This CDR3 contains 15 residues. As DNA, the CDR3 is TGTGCTAGTGGTTTCGGTTCCGCAAACCCAGATACGCAGTATTTT. Its protein product is CASGFGSANPDTQYF.

This chain uses TRBV7-3 with TRBJ2-2, with 11 bases that match TRBD2. Germline CDR1 and CDR2: SGHTA and FQGTGA. With V trimmed by 2 bases and J by 7 bases, 6 bases remained unmatched. The CDR3 consists of 16 residues. The CDR3 DNA sequence: TGTGCCAGCAGCTTAGGACTAGCGGGCCCATACGGGGAGCTGTTTTTT. Protein sequence: CASSLGLAGPYGELFF. The full variable domain, in which reference TRBV7-3 and TRBJ2-2 provide the parts outside the CDR3, is GAGVSQTPSNKVTEKGKYVELRCDPISGHTALYWYRQSLGQGPEFLIYFQGTGAADDSGLPNDRFFAVRPEGSVSTLKIQRTERGDSAVYLCASSLGLAGPYGELFFGEGSRLTVL.

There are a few counts of this clone. The rearrangement links TRBV9 to TRBJ1-2; possibly TRBD1 for D (5 bases). This CDR3 comprises 15 residues. Germline CDR1 is SGDLS and CDR2 is YYNGEE. V was trimmed by 3 bases and J by 4 bases, leaving 16 bases between them. CDR3 protein: CASSAGTPKPYGYTF. For the CDR3, the DNA is TGTGCCAGCAGCGCCGGGACGCCAAAACCCTATGGCTACACCTTC.